The 24 T cell receptor beta chains below all came from one sample that was sequenced in a study of cytomegalovirus exposure and HLA in healthy donors. Amplification used 60 Vbeta primers and 13 Jbeta primers. Some clones are missing from TCRdb's copy, which holds only in-frame ones; the method was immunoSEQ multiplex PCR. The sample yields approximately 110,000 clones, over 60% seen once. Sequencing was carried out using PBMCs. The source of these receptors is a woman aged 40 to 49 in good health and CMV-seropositive.

This rearrangement joins TRBV5-1 to TRBJ2-4, with D possibly TRBD1 on 6 matching bases. From germline, CDR1 is SGHRS and CDR2 YFSETQ. CDR3 length: 14 residues. V lost 3 bases, J lost 13 bases, and 20 bases lay in between. In nucleotides, the CDR3 is TGCGCCAGCAGCTCTAGAACTAAACAGGGACCGCAGTACTTC. Encoded protein: CASSSRTKQGPQYF.

The rearrangement joins TRBV11-2 to TRBJ2-7; D remains ambiguous. The V end lost 3 bases, the J end lost 1 base, and 10 bases lay between the germline ends. This CDR3 is 14 amino acids long. Per germline, CDR1 SGHAT and CDR2 FQNNGV. DNA for the CDR3: TGTGCCAGCAGCTTGAGTCTCGTATCCTACGAGCAGTACTTC. Protein product: CASSLSLVSYEQYF.

The chain is built from TRBV10-3 and TRBJ2-7; 9 nucleotides line up with TRBD2. This CDR3 is 14 amino acids long. Germline V gives CDR1 ENHRY, CDR2 SYGVKD. Unmatched junction bases numbered 8, after V lost 6 bases and J lost 5 bases. The chain's CDR3 is CAISQAGGTNEQYF. CDR3 nucleotide sequence: TGTGCCATCAGCCAGGCGGGGGGGACTAACGAGCAGTACTTC.

This clone was seen a single time. This CDR3 reads CASQGDGGNTEAFF. CDR3 in DNA: TGTGCCAGCCAAGGTGACGGGGGGAACACTGAAGCTTTCTTT. The chain combines TRBV2 with TRBJ1-1, with a possible D match to TRBD1 (5 bases). There are 14 residues in the CDR3. The V gene lost 8 bases and the J gene lost 1 base, with 14 bases spanning the gap. In germline, CDR1 is SNHLY, CDR2 FYNNEI.

V usage is TRBV19 and J usage is TRBJ1-2; D possibly corresponds to TRBD1 (6 bases). Germline-derived CDR1 and CDR2 are LNHDA and SQIVND (reference sequence). This CDR3 is 12 amino acids long. Deletions cut 4 bases from V and 4 bases from J, with 7 bases between. This chain's CDR3 is CASSRQVYGYTF. CDR3 sequence (DNA): TGTGCCAGTAGTAGACAGGTCTATGGCTACACCTTC. Full variable domain (remainder filled in from reference TRBV19 and TRBJ1-2): DGGITQSPKYLFRKEGQNVTLSCEQNLNHDAMYWYRQDPGQGLRLIYYSQIVNDFQKGDIAEGYSVSREKKESFPLTVTSAQKNPTAFYLCASSRQVYGYTFGSGTRLTVV.

This clone was observed a handful of times. The chain combines TRBV19 with TRBJ1-1; possibly TRBD1 for D (5 bases). CDR1 is LNHDA and CDR2 is SQIVND in the germline V gene (reference sequence). This CDR3 is 15 amino acids long. The ends were cut back, 4 bases at V and 0 bases at J, with 12 bases in the middle. The CDR3 protein is CASSKGQGLNTEAFF. The CDR3 DNA sequence: TGTGCCAGTAGTAAGGGCCAGGGTCTGAACACTGAAGCTTTCTTT.

The chain has TRBV2 and TRBJ1-5; 8 bases line up with TRBD1. The CDR3 runs 16 residues. CDR1 and CDR2 (germline): SNHLY, FYNNEI. V was pared by 6 bases and J by 2 bases, with 9 bases of the junction left unmatched. CDR3 protein: CASRSTGGSGNQPQHF. The CDR3 DNA follows: TGTGCCAGCAGGTCAACAGGGGGTAGTGGCAATCAGCCCCAGCATTTT. Drawing the rest from reference TRBV2 and TRBJ1-5, the complete variable domain is EPEVTQTPSHQVTQMGQEVILRCVPISNHLYFYWYRQILGQKVEFLVSFYNNEISEKSEIFDDQFSVERPDGSNFTLKIRSTKLEDSAMYFCASRSTGGSGNQPQHFGDGTRLSIL.

The chain has TRBV5-1 and TRBJ2-5; 10 bases map to TRBD1. The CDR3 extends over 15 amino acids. Losses at the gene ends were 4 bases for V and 2 bases for J; bases not matched to a gene: 5. Germline V lookup: CDR1 SGHRS, CDR2 YFSETQ. The CDR3 region is CASSQGQGPQETQYF. The CDR3, as DNA: TGCGCCAGCAGCCAGGGACAGGGGCCTCAAGAGACCCAGTACTTC.

The CDR3 DNA follows: TGCGCCAGCAGCCAAGTAGCAGGGGTGGAAAACACTGAAGCTTTCTTT. This sequence encodes CASSQVAGVENTEAFF. V usage is TRBV4-1 and J usage is TRBJ1-1; D might be TRBD1 (6 bases). The CDR3 contains 16 residues. The V end was cut by 1 base, the J end by 2 bases, with 14 bases between. Germline-derived CDR1 and CDR2 are MGHRA and YSYEKL.

This clone has a single count. V and J are TRBV5-6 and TRBJ1-1; a weak D match, TRBD1 (6 bases). The V and J ends lost 3 bases and 5 bases respectively, with 23 bases between them. CDR1 is SGHDT, CDR2 YYEEEE, per germline. The CDR3 is 17 amino acids. The CDR3 DNA follows: TGTGCCAGCAGCTCCATCAAACAGGGAGGGATGGGGACTGAAGCTTTCTTT. This translates into CASSSIKQGGMGTEAFF. Supplemented by reference TRBV5-6 and TRBJ1-1, the full variable domain reads DAGVTQSPTHLIKTRGQQVTLRCSPKSGHDTVSWYQQALGQGPQFIFQYYEEEERQRGNFPDRFSGHQFPNYSSELNVNALLLGDSALYLCASSSIKQGGMGTEAFFGQGTRLTVV.

The rearrangement links TRBV7-2 to TRBJ2-7, with TRBD1 matching 7 bases. CDR3 length: 14 amino acids. Germline trimming cut 1 base from V and 2 bases from J; bases unmatched to any gene: 2. Germline-derived CDR1 and CDR2 are SGHTA and FQGNSA. This chain's CDR3 is CASSLGDRPYEQYF. The DNA for the CDR3 is TGTGCCAGCAGCTTAGGGGACAGACCCTACGAGCAGTACTTC.

This clone was found a few times. The chain combines TRBV6-5 with TRBJ1-5, with 9 bases identical to TRBD1. With V trimmed by 4 bases and J by 1 base, 5 bases remained unmatched. The germline V gene encodes CDR1 MNHEY and CDR2 SVGAGI. The CDR3 loop spans 16 amino acids. CDR3 in DNA: TGTGCCAGCAGTTTACGGACAGGGGACAGCAATCAGCCCCAGCATTTT. Translated, it gives CASSLRTGDSNQPQHF.

CDR3 coding DNA: TGTGCCAGCAGCTTGGGTCTAGCGGGGGTAGAGCAGTACTTC. Its protein is CASSLGLAGVEQYF. The rearrangement links TRBV5-4 to TRBJ2-7, with TRBD2 matching over 10 bases. The CDR3 spans 14 residues. Germline V lookup: CDR1 SGHNT, CDR2 YYREEE (reference sequence). V was clipped by 0 bases and J by 7 bases; unmatched bases: 4. Full variable domain (remainder filled in from reference TRBV5-4 and TRBJ2-7): ETGVTQSPTHLIKTRGQQVTLRCSSQSGHNTVSWYQQALGQGPQFIFQYYREEENGRGNFPPRFSGLQFPNYSSELNVNALELDDSALYLCASSLGLAGVEQYFGPGTRLTVT.

CDR3 sequence (DNA): TGTGCCAGCAGCCGCCCCCGGGGGTCCTTCTACGAGCAGTACTTC. This translates into CASSRPRGSFYEQYF. The chain has TRBV6-6 and TRBJ2-7; weak D call: TRBD2 (6 bases). CDR1 and CDR2 from the germline V gene are MNHNY and SVGAGI (reference sequence). The CDR3 spans 15 residues. Trimming stripped 6 bases from V and 3 bases from J, with 18 bases between.

The rearrangement links TRBV7-9 to TRBJ1-3, with 8 bases identical to TRBD1. The length of the CDR3 is 19 residues. Germline V gene data show CDR1 as SEHNR and CDR2 as FQNEAQ (reference sequence). V trimming: 5 bases; J trimming: 0 bases; junction bases outside the gene matches: 15. The CDR3 DNA is TGTGCCAGCAGCCCACCTACTTTTGACAGGGGTTCCTCTGGAAACACCATATATTTT. This codes for CASSPPTFDRGSSGNTIYF.

The rearrangement links TRBV7-7 to TRBJ2-5; 12 bases fit TRBD1. The CDR3 consists of 16 residues. In germline, CDR1 is SSHAT, CDR2 FNYEAQ (reference sequence). V gave up 1 base and J gave up 4 bases; unmatched junction bases: 4. CDR3 bases: TGTGCCAGCAGCTTAGGGGGGACAGGGGGCGCAGAGACCCAGTACTTC. Translated: CASSLGGTGGAETQYF.

The chain recombines TRBV9 with TRBJ1-1; unclear D gene. V lost 0 bases and J lost 5, with 11 bases in between. The germline V gene encodes CDR1 SGDLS and CDR2 YYNGEE. The CDR3 totals 14 residues. The CDR3 DNA reads as TGTGCCAGCAGCGTAGTGTCGGGAGGGACTGAAGCTTTCTTT. Translation: CASSVVSGGTEAFF. The full variable domain, with the rest looked up from reference TRBV9 and TRBJ1-1, is DSGVTQTPKHLITATGQRVTLRCSPRSGDLSVYWYQQSLDQGLQFLIQYYNGEERAKGNILERFSAQQFPDLHSELNLSSLELGDSALYFCASSVVSGGTEAFFGQGTRLTVV.

This clone has a handful of counts. This chain links TRBV6-1 with TRBJ1-5; D not resolved. The CDR3 has 16 amino acids. V was trimmed by 1 base and J by 2 bases, leaving 12 bases between them. Germline CDR1 reads MNHNS; CDR2 reads SASEGT. The CDR3 is CASSEEGLRGNQPQHF. The CDR3 bases are TGTGCCAGCAGTGAAGAAGGACTTAGGGGCAATCAGCCCCAGCATTTT.

This chain joins TRBV29-1 and TRBJ1-1; D gene unclear. Germline assignment: CDR1 SQVTM and CDR2 ANQGSEA. This CDR3 is built from 10 residues. Trimming left V 6 bases short and J 11 bases short, with 13 bases between. DNA of the CDR3: TGCAGCGTCGCGGTACTCGAGGCTTTCTTT. It codes for CSVAVLEAFF.

V usage is TRBV7-9 and J usage is TRBJ2-1, with 8 bases that match TRBD1. The CDR3 contains 17 residues. V shed 5 bases, J shed 4 bases, and the junction held 13 bases outside the gene matches. CDR1 is SEHNR and CDR2 is FQNEAQ in the germline V gene (reference sequence). The CDR3 region has the DNA TGTGCCAGCAGCCCACCCGCGGACAGGGAGAATTACAATGAGCAGTTCTTC. It yields the protein CASSPPADRENYNEQFF.

This chain uses TRBV9 with TRBJ2-1; TRBD2 matches at 14 bases. The CDR3 is 15 amino acids. V shed 4 bases and J 7 bases; nucleotides not matched to a gene: 4. In germline, CDR1 is SGDLS, CDR2 YYNGEE. The DNA of the CDR3 is TGTGCCAGCAGCAGGACTAGCGGGGGGACTAATGAGCAGTTCTTC. Translation: CASSRTSGGTNEQFF.

This chain connects TRBV7-9 to TRBJ2-5; 9 bases line up with TRBD2. The CDR3 is 19 residues long. V shed 4 bases and J 1 base; nucleotides not matched to a gene: 16. Germline V gene sequence: CDR1 SEHNR, CDR2 FQNEAQ (reference sequence). Here the CDR3 reads CASSSSRETSGVSQETQYF. In nucleotides, the CDR3 is TGTGCCAGCAGCTCCTCAAGAGAGACTAGCGGCGTCTCCCAAGAGACCCAGTACTTC.

This clone was observed a few times. This chain uses TRBV6-6 with TRBJ2-7; 15 nucleotides agree with TRBD2. CDR1 is MNHNY and CDR2 is SVGAGI in the germline V gene (reference sequence). This CDR3 is built from 16 residues. With 7 bases clipped from V and 3 bases from J, the junction kept 7 bases outside the gene matches. The CDR3 coding sequence is TGTGCCAGCACGTCCGGGACTAGCGGGGGGATCTACGAGCAGTACTTC. Translation: CASTSGTSGGIYEQYF.

V is TRBV7-8 and J is TRBJ2-1; the match to TRBD1 covers 8 bases. Trimming took 1 base from V and 5 from J; bases not matched to a gene: 1. The CDR3 covers 14 residues. Per germline, CDR1 SGHVS and CDR2 FQNEAQ. CDR3 sequence (DNA): TGTGCCAGCAGCTTAGGACAGGGGCACAATGAGCAGTTCTTC. Protein product: CASSLGQGHNEQFF.